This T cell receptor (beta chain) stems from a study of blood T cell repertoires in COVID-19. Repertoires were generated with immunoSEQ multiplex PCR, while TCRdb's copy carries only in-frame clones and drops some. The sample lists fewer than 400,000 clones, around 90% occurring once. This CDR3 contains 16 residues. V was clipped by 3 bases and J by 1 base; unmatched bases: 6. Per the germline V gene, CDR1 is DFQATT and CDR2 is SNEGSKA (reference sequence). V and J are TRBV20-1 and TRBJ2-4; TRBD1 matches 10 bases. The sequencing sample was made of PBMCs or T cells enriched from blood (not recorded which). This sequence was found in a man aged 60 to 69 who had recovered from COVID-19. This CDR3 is CSASRQGARAKNIQYF. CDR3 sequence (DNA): TGCAGTGCTAGTAGACAGGGGGCTAGGGCCAAAAACATTCAGTACTTC.